This paragraph covers one TCR beta chain sequence. The assay was immunoSEQ multiplex PCR, and TCRdb's table has in-frame clones only and misses some. Here the sample spans about 100,000 clones, more than 75% being singletons. This sample stems from a study of T cell responses to AZD1222 COVID-19 vaccine. The specimen was peripheral blood, collected 28 days after the second AZD1222 dose. The TCR was taken from an adult who received the AZD1222 COVID-19 vaccine.

For the CDR3, the DNA is TGCAGCGTTGAAGAGGGGTCAGGGGCCCCGAACTTCTTT. Protein sequence: CSVEEGSGAPNFF. V gene TRBV29-1 combines with J gene TRBJ1-1; D perhaps matches TRBD1 (6 bases). V gave up 0 bases and J gave up 14 bases, with 19 bases separating them. Per germline, CDR1 SQVTM and CDR2 ANQGSEA. The CDR3 is made up of 13 amino acids. The entire variable domain, with the rest obtained from reference TRBV29-1 and TRBJ1-1, is as follows: SAVISQKPSRDICQRGTSLTIQCQVDSQVTMMFWYRQQPGQSLTLIATANQGSEATYESGFVIDKFPISRPNLTFSTLTVSNMSPEDSSIYLCSVEEGSGAPNFFGQGTRLTVV.